The following is a T cell receptor (beta chain) sequence with its context. Its antigen is not yet known. No quality values exist for individual bases; no much larger clone is one base distant. The immunoSEQ Assay, a bias-controlled multiplex PCR, was used to amplify TCRbeta CDR3 regions from genomic DNA. Per the original workflow: The number of nucleated cells in each sample was estimated by amplification of reference gene primers within the assay. To quantify the absolute abundance of each unique TCRbeta CDR3 rearrangement, sequence reads were collapsed and filtered. For each sample, productive Simpson clonality was calculated as the square root of Simpson's diversity index across productive rearrangements. Held by TCRdb, this immuneACCESS table contains in-frame sequences only and omits some clones. Under half of the omission traces to an unresolved V gene where checked; the cause of the rest is unknown. That table gives V, J and clone size, and the DNA gave D and trimming. Recorded for this sample are fewer than 15,000 clones; roughly 93% of them occurred a single time. The ten biggest clones cover approximately 14% of the sample.

These data belong to a study of blood T cell repertoires in COVID-19 (dated by TCRdb to 2020 to 2021). Looking at the study overall: The collaborator samples originated in the United States, Italy and Spain and spanned the acute and convalescent phases of COVID-19. The material from the prospective study consisted of cDNA or gDNA derived from T cells, B-cell-depleted T cells, or PBMCs. Subjects who had been exposed to COVID-19, were actively infected with it, or had recovered from it provided the deeply sampled blood TCRbeta repertoires that made up the dataset. A freely available public database, intended as a resource for researchers studying the immune response to SARS-CoV-2, is where the repertoires were released. Samples were obtained from the ongoing ImmuneRACE study (first 160 participants) and from some 1,200 subjects provided by 6 global collaborators. The sample metadata nearly always contained a de-identified subject ID, COVID-19 status, age in years and sex. Where available, HLA class I and class II types were taken from metadata supplied by the sample provider and were not determined by assay-based typing.

The collaborating institutions used their own protocols to collect whole blood in K2EDTA tubes. For TCRbeta analysis, collaborators shipped samples as frozen whole blood, isolated PBMCs, or DNA extracted from either of those sample types. The CDR3 covers 16 residues, taking in both the cysteine and the phenylalanine. The only DNA kept is the CDR3, 48 bases in frame from the first base. CDR1 is given as SGDLS and CDR2 as YYNGEE, both from the germline V gene. Trimming accounts for 0 bases at V and 6 bases at J, while the number of junction bases matched to no gene is 8. Results the study describes overall, beyond this receptor: How much clinical and demographic metadata was included differed by source and by participant, and the metadata was provided uncurated.

The specimen sequenced was peripheral blood. The rearrangement combines TRBV9 with TRBJ2-1, and TRBD1 matches 8 of the central bases. The sequence was obtained from a human donor in a cohort sampled during active COVID-19. The bases are TGTGCCAGCAGCGTAGCCCCGGGACAGGCCGCCAATGAGCAGTTCTTC. This yields the protein CASSVAPGQAANEQFF. The reference TRBV9 and TRBJ2-1 proteins fill in what lies around the CDR3, so the full variable domain reads DSGVTQTPKHLITATGQRVTLRCSPRSGDLSVYWYQQSLDQGLQFLIQYYNGEERAKGNILERFSAQQFPDLHSELNLSSLELGDSALYFCASSVAPGQAANEQFFGPGTRLTVL.